There are a few counts of the clone carrying this T cell receptor beta chain. At one boundary the junction diverges from the germline segment, which might be a read error. This record belongs to a study of blood T cells in healthy people across ages. Sample-barcoded 5' priming and a J-beta primer mix drove a second PCR of about 6 to 12 cycles. TCRdb used MiXCR to reprocess the 5' RACE reads, holding one entry per CDR3 protein. The sample carries fewer than 600,000 distinct CDR3 sequences, over 25% recorded once. Germline V CDR1 and CDR2: LGHDT, YNNKEL (reference sequence). The CDR3 spans 12 residues. These data were likewise used in another study, on T cells of mothers and their children.

The sample was blood. The chain joins TRBV3-1 to TRBJ2-2, with 7 bases fitting TRBD2. The sequence came from a boy aged 2 to 10 in good health. For the CDR3, the DNA is TGTGCCAGCAGACTGGCGGGCGGGGGGCTGTTTTTT. Translating gives CASRLAGGGLFF. Variable domain in full (rest from reference TRBV3-1 and TRBJ2-2): DTAVSQTPKYLVTQMGNDKSIKCEQNLGHDTMYWYKQDSKKFLKIMFSYNNKELIINETVPNRFSPKSPDKAHLNLHINSLELGDSAVYFCASRLAGGGLFFGEGSRLTVL.